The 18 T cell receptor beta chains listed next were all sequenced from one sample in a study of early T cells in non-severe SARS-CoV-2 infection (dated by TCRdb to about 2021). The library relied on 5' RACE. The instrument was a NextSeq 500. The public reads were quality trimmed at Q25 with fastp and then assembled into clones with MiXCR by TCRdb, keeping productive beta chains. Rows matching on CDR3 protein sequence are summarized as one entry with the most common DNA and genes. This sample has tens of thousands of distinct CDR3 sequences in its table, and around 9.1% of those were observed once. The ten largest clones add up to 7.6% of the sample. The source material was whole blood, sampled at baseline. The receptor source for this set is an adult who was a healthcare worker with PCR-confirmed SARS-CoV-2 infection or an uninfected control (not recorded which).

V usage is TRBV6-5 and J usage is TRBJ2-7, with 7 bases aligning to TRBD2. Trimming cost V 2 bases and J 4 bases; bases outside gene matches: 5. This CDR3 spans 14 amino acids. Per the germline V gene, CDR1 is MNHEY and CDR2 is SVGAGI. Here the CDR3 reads CASSYGRAGYEQYF. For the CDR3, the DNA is TGTGCCAGCAGTTACGGGAGGGCAGGTTACGAGCAGTACTTC.

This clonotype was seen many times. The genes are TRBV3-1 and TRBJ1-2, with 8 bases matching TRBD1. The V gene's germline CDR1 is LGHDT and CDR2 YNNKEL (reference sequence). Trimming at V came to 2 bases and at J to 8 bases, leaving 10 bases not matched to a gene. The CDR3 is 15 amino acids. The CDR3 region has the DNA TGTGCCAGCAGCCAAACCCTCGGACAGGGCGAGGGCTACACCTTC. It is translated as CASSQTLGQGEGYTF.

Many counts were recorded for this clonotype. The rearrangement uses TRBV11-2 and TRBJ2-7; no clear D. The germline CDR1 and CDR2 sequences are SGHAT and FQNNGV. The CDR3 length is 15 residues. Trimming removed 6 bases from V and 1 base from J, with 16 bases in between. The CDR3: CASSSEAGGSYEQYF. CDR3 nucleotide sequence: TGTGCCAGCAGTTCTGAGGCCGGCGGTTCCTACGAGCAGTACTTC.

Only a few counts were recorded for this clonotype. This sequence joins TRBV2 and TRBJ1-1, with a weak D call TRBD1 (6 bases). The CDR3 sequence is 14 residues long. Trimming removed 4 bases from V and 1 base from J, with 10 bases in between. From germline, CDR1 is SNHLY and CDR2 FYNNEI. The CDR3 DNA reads TGTGCCAGCAGTGCCCAGGGGCCGAACACTGAAGCTTTCTTT. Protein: CASSAQGPNTEAFF. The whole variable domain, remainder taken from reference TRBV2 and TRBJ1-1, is EPEVTQTPSHQVTQMGQEVILRCVPISNHLYFYWYRQILGQKVEFLVSFYNNEISEKSEIFDDQFSVERPDGSNFTLKIRSTKLEDSAMYFCASSAQGPNTEAFFGQGTRLTVV.

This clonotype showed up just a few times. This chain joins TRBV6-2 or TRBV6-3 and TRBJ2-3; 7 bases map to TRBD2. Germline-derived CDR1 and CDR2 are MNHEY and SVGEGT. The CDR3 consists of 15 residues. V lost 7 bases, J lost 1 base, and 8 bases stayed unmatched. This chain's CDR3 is CASTRRAGGTDTQYF. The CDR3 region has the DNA TGTGCCAGCACCCGTAGGGCGGGGGGCACAGATACGCAGTATTTT.

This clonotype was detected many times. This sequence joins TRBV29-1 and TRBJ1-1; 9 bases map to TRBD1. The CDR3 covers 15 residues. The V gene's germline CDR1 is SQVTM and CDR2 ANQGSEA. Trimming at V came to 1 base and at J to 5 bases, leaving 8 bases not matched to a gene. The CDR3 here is CSVEAPTGGLTEAFF. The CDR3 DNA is TGCAGCGTTGAAGCCCCGACAGGGGGTCTGACTGAAGCTTTCTTT.

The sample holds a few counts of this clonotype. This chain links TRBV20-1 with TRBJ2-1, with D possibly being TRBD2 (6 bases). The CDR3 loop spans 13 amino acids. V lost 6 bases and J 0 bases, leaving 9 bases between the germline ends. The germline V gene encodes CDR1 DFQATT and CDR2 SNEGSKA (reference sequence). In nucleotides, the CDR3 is TGCAGTGCCGGGGGTCACTCCTACAATGAGCAGTTCTTC. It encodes CSAGGHSYNEQFF.

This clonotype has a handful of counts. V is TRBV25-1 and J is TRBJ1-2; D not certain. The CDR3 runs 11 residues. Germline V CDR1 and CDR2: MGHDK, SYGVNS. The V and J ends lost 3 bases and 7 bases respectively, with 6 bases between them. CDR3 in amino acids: CASSDSLGYTF. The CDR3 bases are TGTGCCAGCAGTGACTCCCTTGGCTACACCTTC.

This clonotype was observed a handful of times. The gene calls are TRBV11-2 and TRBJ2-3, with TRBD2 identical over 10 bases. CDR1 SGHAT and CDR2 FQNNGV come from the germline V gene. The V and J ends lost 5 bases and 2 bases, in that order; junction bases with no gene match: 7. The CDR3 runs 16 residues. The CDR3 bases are TGTGCCAGCAGCCGAAGTAGCGGGGGGACCACAGATACGCAGTATTTT. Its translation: CASSRSSGGTTDTQYF. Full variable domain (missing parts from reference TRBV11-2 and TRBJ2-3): EAGVAQSPRYKIIEKRQSVAFWCNPISGHATLYWYQQILGQGPKLLIQFQNNGVVDDSQLPKDRFSAERLKGVDSTLKIQPAKLEDSAVYLCASSRSSGGTTDTQYFGPGTRLTVL.

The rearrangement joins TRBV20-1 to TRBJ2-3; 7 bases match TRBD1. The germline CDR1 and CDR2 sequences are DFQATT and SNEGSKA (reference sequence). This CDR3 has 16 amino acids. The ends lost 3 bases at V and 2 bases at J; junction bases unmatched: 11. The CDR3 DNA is TGCAGTGCTAGCGCCGTAGGGACAGAACACACAGATACGCAGTATTTT. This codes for CSASAVGTEHTDTQYF.

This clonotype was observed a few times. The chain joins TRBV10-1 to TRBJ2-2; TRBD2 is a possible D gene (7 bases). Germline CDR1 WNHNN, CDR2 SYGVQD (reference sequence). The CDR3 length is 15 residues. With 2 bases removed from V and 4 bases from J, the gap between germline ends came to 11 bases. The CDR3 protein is CASSETGGPTGELFF. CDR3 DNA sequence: TGCGCCAGCAGTGAGACGGGGGGCCCCACCGGGGAGCTGTTTTTT.

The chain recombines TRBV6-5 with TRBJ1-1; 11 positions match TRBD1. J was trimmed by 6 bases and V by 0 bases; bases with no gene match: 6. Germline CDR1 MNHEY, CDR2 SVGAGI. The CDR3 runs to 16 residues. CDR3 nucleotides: TGTGCCAGCAGTTACTCCAGGACAGGGGGCGCTTCTGAAGCTTTCTTT. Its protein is CASSYSRTGGASEAFF.

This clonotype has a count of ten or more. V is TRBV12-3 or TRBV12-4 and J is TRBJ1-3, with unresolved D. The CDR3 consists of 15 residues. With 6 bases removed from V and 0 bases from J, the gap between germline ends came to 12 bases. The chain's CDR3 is CASSYETRSGNTIYF. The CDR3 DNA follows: TGTGCCAGCAGCTACGAGACACGCTCTGGAAACACCATATATTTT.

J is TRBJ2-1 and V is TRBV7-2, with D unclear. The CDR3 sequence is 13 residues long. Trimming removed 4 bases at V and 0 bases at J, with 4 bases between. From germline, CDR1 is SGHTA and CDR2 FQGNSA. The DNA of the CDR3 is TGTGCCAGCAGCTCGATCTCCTACAATGAGCAGTTCTTC. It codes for CASSSISYNEQFF.

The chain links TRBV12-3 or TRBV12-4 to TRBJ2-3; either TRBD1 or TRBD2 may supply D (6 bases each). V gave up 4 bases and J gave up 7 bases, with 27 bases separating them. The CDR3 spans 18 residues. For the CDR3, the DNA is TGTGCCAGCAGTTCCCTCCGGGACTCTAGTGTGGGGGCTTATACGCAGTATTTT. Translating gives CASSSLRDSSVGAYTQYF.

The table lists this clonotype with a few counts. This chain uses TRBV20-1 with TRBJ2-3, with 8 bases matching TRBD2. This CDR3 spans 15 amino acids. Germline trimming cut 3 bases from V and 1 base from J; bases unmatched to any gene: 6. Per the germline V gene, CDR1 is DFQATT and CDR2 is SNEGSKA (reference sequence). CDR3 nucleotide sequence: TGCAGTGCTAGGCGGCGGGGGGCCGGCACAGATACGCAGTATTTT. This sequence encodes CSARRRGAGTDTQYF.

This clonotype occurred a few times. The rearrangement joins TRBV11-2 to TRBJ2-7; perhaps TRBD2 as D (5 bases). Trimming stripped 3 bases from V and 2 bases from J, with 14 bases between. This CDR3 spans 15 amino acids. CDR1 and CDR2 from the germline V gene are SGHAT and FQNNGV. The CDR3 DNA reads TGTGCCAGCAGCTTCTCGGAGGACCGAGCCTACGAGCAGTACTTC. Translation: CASSFSEDRAYEQYF. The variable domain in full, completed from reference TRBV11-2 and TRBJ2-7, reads EAGVAQSPRYKIIEKRQSVAFWCNPISGHATLYWYQQILGQGPKLLIQFQNNGVVDDSQLPKDRFSAERLKGVDSTLKIQPAKLEDSAVYLCASSFSEDRAYEQYFGPGTRLTVT.

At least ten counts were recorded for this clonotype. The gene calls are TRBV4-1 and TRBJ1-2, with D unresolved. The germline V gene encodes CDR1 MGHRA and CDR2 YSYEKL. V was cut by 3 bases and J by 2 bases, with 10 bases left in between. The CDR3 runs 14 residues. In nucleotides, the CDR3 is TGCGCCAGCAGCCAGGGTTTAGAAAACTATGGCTACACCTTC. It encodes CASSQGLENYGYTF.